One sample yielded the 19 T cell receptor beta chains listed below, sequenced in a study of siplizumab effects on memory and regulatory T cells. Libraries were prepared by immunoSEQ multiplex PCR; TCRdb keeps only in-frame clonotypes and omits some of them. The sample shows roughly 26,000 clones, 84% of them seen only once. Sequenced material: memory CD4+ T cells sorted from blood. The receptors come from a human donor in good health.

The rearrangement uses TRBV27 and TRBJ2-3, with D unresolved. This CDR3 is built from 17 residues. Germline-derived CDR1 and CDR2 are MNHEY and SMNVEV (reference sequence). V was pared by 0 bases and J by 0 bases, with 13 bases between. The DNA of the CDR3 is TGTGCCAGCAGTTTATCTAGGTTTAGGTCTAGCACAGATACGCAGTATTTT. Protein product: CASSLSRFRSSTDTQYF.

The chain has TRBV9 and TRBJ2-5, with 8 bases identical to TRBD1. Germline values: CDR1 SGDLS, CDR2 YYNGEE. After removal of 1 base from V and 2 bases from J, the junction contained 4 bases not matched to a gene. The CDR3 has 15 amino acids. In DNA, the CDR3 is TGTGCCAGCAGCGTATGGACAGGGACACAAGAGACCCAGTACTTC. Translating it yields CASSVWTGTQETQYF.

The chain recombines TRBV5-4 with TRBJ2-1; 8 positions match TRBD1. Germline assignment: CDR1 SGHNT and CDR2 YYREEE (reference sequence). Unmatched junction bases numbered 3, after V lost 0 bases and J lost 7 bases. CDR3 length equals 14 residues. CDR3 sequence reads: CASSLETGANEQFF. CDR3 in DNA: TGTGCCAGCAGCTTGGAGACAGGGGCGAATGAGCAGTTCTTC.

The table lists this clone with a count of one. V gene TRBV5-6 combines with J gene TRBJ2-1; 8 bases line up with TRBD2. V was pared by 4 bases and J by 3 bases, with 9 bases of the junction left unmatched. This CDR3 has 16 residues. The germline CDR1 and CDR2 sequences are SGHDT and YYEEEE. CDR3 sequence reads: CASSLDLSGDYNEQFF. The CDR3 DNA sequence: TGTGCCAGCAGCCTTGACCTTAGCGGGGACTACAATGAGCAGTTCTTC.

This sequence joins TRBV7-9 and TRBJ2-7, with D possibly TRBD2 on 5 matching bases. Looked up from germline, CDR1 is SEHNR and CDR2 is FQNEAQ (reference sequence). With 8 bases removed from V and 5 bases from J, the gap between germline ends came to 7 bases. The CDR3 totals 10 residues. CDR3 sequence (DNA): TGTGCCAGCGGGAGAGACGAGCAGTACTTC. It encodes CASGRDEQYF.

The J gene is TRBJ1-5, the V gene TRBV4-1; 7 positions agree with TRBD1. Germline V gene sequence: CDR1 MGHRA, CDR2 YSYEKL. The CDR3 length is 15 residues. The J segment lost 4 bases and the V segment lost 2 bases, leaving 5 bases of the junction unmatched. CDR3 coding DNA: TGCGCCAGCAGCCAACGGGACAGAGATAATCAGCCCCAGCATTTT. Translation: CASSQRDRDNQPQHF.

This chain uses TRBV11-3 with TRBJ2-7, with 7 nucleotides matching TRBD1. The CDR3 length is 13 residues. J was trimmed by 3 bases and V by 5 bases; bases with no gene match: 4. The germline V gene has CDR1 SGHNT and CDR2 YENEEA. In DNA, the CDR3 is TGTGCCAGCAGCCCCCGACAGGGCTACGAGCAGTACTTC. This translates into CASSPRQGYEQYF.

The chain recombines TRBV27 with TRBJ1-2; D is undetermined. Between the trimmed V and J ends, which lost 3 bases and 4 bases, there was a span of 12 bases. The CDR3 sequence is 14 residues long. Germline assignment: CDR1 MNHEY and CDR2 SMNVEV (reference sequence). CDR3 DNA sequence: TGTGCCAGCAGTTTTACAGTCCAGTCCTATGGCTACACCTTC. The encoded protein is CASSFTVQSYGYTF.

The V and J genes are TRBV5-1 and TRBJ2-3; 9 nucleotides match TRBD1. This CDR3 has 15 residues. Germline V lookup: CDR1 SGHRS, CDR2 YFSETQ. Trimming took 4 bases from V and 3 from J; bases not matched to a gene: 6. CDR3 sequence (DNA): TGCGCCAGCAGCCACAACAGGGGGCGGACAGATACGCAGTATTTT. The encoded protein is CASSHNRGRTDTQYF.

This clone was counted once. CDR3 sequence: CASRSLAGPKNEQFF. CDR3 nucleotide sequence: TGTGCCAGCAGATCGCTAGCGGGCCCTAAGAATGAGCAGTTCTTC. J is TRBJ2-1 and V is TRBV6-6; TRBD2 agrees at 8 bases. This CDR3 contains 15 residues. J was trimmed by 7 bases and V by 6 bases; bases with no gene match: 11. Per germline, CDR1 MNHNY and CDR2 SVGAGI (reference sequence).

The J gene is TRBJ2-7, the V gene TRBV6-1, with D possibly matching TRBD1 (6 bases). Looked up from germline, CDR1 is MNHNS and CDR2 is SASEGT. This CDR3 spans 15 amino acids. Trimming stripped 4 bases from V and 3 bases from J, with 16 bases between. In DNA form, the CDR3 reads TGTGCCAGCAGTGTTAGGTGGGACAAAAACTACGAGCAGTACTTC. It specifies CASSVRWDKNYEQYF.

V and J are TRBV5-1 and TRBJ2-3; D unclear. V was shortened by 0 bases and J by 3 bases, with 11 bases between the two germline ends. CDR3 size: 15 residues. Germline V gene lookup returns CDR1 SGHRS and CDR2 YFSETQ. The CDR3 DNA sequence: TGCGCCAGCAGCTTGGGGGGAACAGAGACAGATACGCAGTATTTT. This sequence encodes CASSLGGTETDTQYF.

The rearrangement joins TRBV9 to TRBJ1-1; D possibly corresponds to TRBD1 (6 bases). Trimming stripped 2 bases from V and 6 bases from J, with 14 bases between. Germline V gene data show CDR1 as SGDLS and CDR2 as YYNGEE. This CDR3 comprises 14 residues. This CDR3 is CASSVRDKNSEAFF. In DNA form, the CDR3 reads TGTGCCAGCAGCGTCCGGGACAAAAATTCTGAAGCTTTCTTT. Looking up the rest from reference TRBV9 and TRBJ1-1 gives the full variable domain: DSGVTQTPKHLITATGQRVTLRCSPRSGDLSVYWYQQSLDQGLQFLIQYYNGEERAKGNILERFSAQQFPDLHSELNLSSLELGDSALYFCASSVRDKNSEAFFGQGTRLTVV.

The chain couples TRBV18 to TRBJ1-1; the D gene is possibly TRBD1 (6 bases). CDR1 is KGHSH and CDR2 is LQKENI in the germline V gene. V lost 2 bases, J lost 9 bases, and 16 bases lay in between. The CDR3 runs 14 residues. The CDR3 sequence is CASSPLPGVVKAFF. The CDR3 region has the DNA TGTGCCAGCTCACCATTGCCAGGGGTAGTCAAAGCTTTCTTT.

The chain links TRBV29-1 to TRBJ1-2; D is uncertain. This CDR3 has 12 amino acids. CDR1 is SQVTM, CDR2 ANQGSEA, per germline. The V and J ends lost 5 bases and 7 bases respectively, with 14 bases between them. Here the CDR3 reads CSVRTVRGGYTF. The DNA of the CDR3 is TGCAGCGTTAGGACCGTGCGGGGTGGCTACACCTTC.

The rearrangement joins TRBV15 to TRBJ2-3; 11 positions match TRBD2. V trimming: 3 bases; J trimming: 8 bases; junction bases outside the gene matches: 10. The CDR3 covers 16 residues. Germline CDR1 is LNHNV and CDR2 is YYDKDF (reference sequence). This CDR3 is CATSRDPSGRLPTQYF. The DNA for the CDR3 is TGTGCCACCAGCAGGGACCCTAGCGGGAGGCTCCCTACGCAGTATTTT. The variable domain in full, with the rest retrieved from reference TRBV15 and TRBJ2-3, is DAMVIQNPRYQVTQFGKPVTLSCSQTLNHNVMYWYQQKSSQAPKLLFHYYDKDFNNEADTPDNFQSRRPNTSFCFLDIRSPGLGDTAMYLCATSRDPSGRLPTQYFGPGTRLTVL.

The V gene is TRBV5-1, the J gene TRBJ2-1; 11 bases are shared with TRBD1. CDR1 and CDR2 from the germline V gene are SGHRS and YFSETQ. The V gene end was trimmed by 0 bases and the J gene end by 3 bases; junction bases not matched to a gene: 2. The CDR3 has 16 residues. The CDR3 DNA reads TGCGCCAGCAGCTTGGCGGGGACAGGGGGCTACAATGAGCAGTTCTTC. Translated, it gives CASSLAGTGGYNEQFF.

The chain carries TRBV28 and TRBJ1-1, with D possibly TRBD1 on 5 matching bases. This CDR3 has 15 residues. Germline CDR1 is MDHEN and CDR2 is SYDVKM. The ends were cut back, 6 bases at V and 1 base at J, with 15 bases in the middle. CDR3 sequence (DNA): TGTGCCAGCAGGATCACAGGCGAACGGAACACTGAAGCTTTCTTT. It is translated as CASRITGERNTEAFF.

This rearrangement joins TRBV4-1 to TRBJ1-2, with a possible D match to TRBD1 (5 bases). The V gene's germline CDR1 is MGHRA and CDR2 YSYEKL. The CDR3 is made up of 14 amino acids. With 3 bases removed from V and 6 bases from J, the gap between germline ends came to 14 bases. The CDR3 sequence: CASSHPLTENGYTF. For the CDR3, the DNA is TGCGCCAGCAGCCACCCTCTGACAGAAAATGGCTACACCTTC.